Described below is a single TCR beta chain sequence and its context. The antigen it recognizes is unknown. Qualities for individual bases were not recorded, and no much larger clone is one base off. At one collaborating source in Seattle, patients were enrolled during active infection and were followed longitudinally through the course of disease. The collaborating institutions used their own protocols to collect whole blood in K2EDTA tubes. For TCRbeta analysis, collaborators shipped samples in one of three forms: frozen whole blood, isolated PBMCs, or DNA extracted from either of those sample types. TCRbeta CDR3 regions were amplified from genomic DNA by means of the immunoSEQ Assay, a bias-controlled multiplex PCR. For the original study's pipeline: Nucleated cell counts per sample were estimated from amplification of reference gene primers within the assay. To quantify the absolute abundance of each unique TCRbeta CDR3 rearrangement, sequence reads were collapsed and filtered. For each sample, productive Simpson clonality was calculated by taking the square root of Simpson's diversity index across productive rearrangements. TCRdb's version of the immuneACCESS table is confined to in-frame rearrangements and falls short of the full clone set. An unresolved V gene accounts for under half of the shortfall where checked; the remainder is of unknown origin. That table furnishes V, J and clone size, whereas the DNA furnished D and trimming. For this sample the table gives 65,000 to 85,000 clones, of which 86% were detected only once. In total, the top ten clones hold around 6.3% of the sample.

This record comes from a study of blood T cell repertoires in COVID-19 (dated by TCRdb to about 2020). For context, the study as a whole: Samples from collaborators originated in the United States, Italy and Spain and spanned both the acute and convalescent phases of COVID-19. A de-identified subject ID, COVID-19 status, age in years and sex were almost always included in the sample metadata. Where available, HLA class I and class II types were obtained from metadata supplied by the sample provider rather than from assay-based typing. The prospective study material was composed of cDNA or gDNA derived from T cells, B-cell-depleted T cells, or PBMCs. The repertoires were released in a freely available public database intended as a resource for research on the immune response to SARS-CoV-2. Samples were obtained from the ongoing ImmuneRACE study (first 160 participants) and from about 1,300 subjects provided by 6 global collaborators. The dataset comprised deeply sampled blood TCRbeta repertoires from subjects exposed to, actively infected with, or recovered from COVID-19. Findings and caveats that apply to the study as a whole: The quantity of clinical and demographic metadata differed by source and by participant and was supplied without curation.

Inclusive of the bounding cysteine and phenylalanine, the CDR3 is 15 residues long. This entry keeps only the CDR3 DNA: 45 bases, framed from base 1. According to the germline V gene, CDR1 reads SGHVS and CDR2 reads FQNEAQ. V is pruned by 5 bases and J by 7 bases, leaving 8 bases of the junction without a gene match. The receptor was isolated from a man older than 75 with COVID-19, enrolled during active disease. The sequenced sample was peripheral blood. Rearrangement joined TRBV7-8 to TRBJ1-6, and 7 bases in between align with TRBD1. At the DNA level, the sequence is TGTGCCAGCAGCAGACAGGGATTTGAGAATTCACCCCTCCACTTT. The encoded protein is CASSRQGFENSPLHF.